The TCR beta chain under discussion was sequenced for a study of CXCR3-negative and CXCR3-positive naive CD8 T cells. Study conclusions and caveats: TRB CDR3 properties served as the basis for inferring TCR strength, and surface CD5 was comparable between naive subsets. Against CXCR3-negative naive cells, CXCR3-positive naive cells showed more hydrophobic TRB CDR3s. Naive CXCR3-negative cells resembled naive CXCR3-positive cells in TRBV-TRBJ usage; memory cells differed.

Cells classed as naive CD8+ T cells were CD45RO-CCR7+CD27+CD95-. A word on this clonotype: Its target is not known.

Germline V CDR1 and CDR2: SEHNR, FQNEAQ (reference sequence). The CDR3 sequence is 16 residues long. 5' RACE that incorporated UMI labels was used to prepare the TRB cDNA libraries. TCRdb re-called the 5' RACE reads; every CDR3 protein appears as one record, without DNA. The sample has about 24,000 distinct CDR3 sequences, and its top ten clones hold 4% to 5%. The source material was naive CXCR3- CD8+ T cells from blood. Documented subset: CD45RO-CCR7+CD27+CD95- naive CD8+ T cells lacking CXCR3 (TNR3-). This receptor was taken from a human donor in good health. Some clones in this sample may be carry-over from other donors' samples. The chain uses TRBV7-9 and TRBJ2-7; TCRdb designates TRBD1, a call that cannot be tested without DNA. CDR3 region: CASSLSPTGSVYEQYF.